The rows below give T cell receptor beta chains drawn from one sample of a study of CD8+ T cells in alopecia areata. This table comes from immunoSEQ multiplex PCR, and its TCRdb copy is limited to in-frame clones, with some not included. Of 220,000 or so clones listed, about three fifths were seen once; the top ten hold 0.45%. The material was CD4+ T cells sorted from blood, obtained at week 0. These receptors came from a human donor with alopecia areata. The CDR3 runs from the conserved cysteine through the conserved F or W. A D gene is named only where the DNA matches it firmly. Expanded clones are given a class, and other clones once, few, many or no size at all.

cdr3_nt cdr3_aa v_call clone_size j_call d_call
TGTGCCAGCAGTGAAGGGCGGACGGGGCAGCCCCAGCATTTT CASSEGRTGQPQHF TRBV2 NA TRBJ1-5 NA
TGTGCCAGCAGCGTAGACAAACAGGATCTCCCCTACGAGCAGTACTTC CASSVDKQDLPYEQYF TRBV9 once TRBJ2-7 NA
TGTGCCAGCGGGGACAGGGGTGGGGAGACCCAGTACTTC CASGDRGGETQYF TRBV25-1 NA TRBJ2-5 TRBD1
TGCAGCGTTCTTCAAGAGACCCAGTACTTC CSVLQETQYF TRBV29-1 NA TRBJ2-5 NA
TGTGCCAGTAGTATGGCGCTAGTATCAGATACGCAGTATTTT CASSMALVSDTQYF TRBV19 many TRBJ2-3 NA
TGCGCCAGCAGCCAAGGGCTAGGTGGCGAGCAGTACTTC CASSQGLGGEQYF TRBV4-1 NA TRBJ2-7 NA
TGCGCCAGCAGCCCAGGGACGGGTGGGGGCTCCTACAATGAGCAGTTCTTC CASSPGTGGGSYNEQFF TRBV5-1 few TRBJ2-1 NA
TGCAGCGTTGGGCAGATCCTCAGCACAGATACGCAGTATTTT CSVGQILSTDTQYF TRBV29-1 NA TRBJ2-3 NA
TGCGCCAGCAAGGGACAGGGGCCCGAAAAACTGTTTTTT CASKGQGPEKLFF TRBV5-1 NA TRBJ1-4 TRBD1
TGTGCCAGCAGCTACGGGAATCTTGCGCCCGTAGCCTTC CASSYGNLAPVAF TRBV7-2 few TRBJ2-7 NA
TGTGCCTGGGCAACGCTCTCTGGAAACACCATATATTTT CAWATLSGNTIYF TRBV30 many TRBJ1-3 NA
TGTGCCAGCAGCCCGACCCGAGGCGAGCAGTACTTC CASSPTRGEQYF TRBV11-2 NA TRBJ2-7 NA
TGTGCCAGCTCACCCCAAGCAGCCTCCTACGAGCAGTACTTC CASSPQAASYEQYF TRBV18 NA TRBJ2-7 NA
TGTGCCAGCAGCTTAGCCGGGACTAGCTTCGAGGAGCAGTACTTC CASSLAGTSFEEQYF TRBV7-9 few TRBJ2-7 TRBD2
TGTGCCAGCAGTTTGGACGGACTAGCGGCCAACGTAGACGAGCAGTACTTC CASSLDGLAANVDEQYF TRBV27 NA TRBJ2-7 TRBD2
TGTGCCAGCAGCCAAAACCGACAGACCACTGAAGCTTTCTTT CASSQNRQTTEAFF TRBV5-4 few TRBJ1-1 NA
TGTGCCAGCTCACCAGTGGGATCCTACGAGCAGTACTTC CASSPVGSYEQYF TRBV18 few TRBJ2-7 NA
TGTGCCAGCAGTTACCTAGGGGACACTGAAGCTTTCTTT CASSYLGDTEAFF TRBV6-6 NA TRBJ1-1 NA
TGTGCCAGCTCATCTACCCGAACAATCGAAGCTTTCTTT CASSSTRTIEAFF TRBV18 NA TRBJ1-1 NA
TGTGCTAGCAGCCAAGGGCTGAACACAGATACGCAGTATTTT CASSQGLNTDTQYF TRBV7-7 once TRBJ2-3 NA
TGTGCCTTGGGACAGGGGGCTGGGAGCAATCAGCCCCAGCATTTT CALGQGAGSNQPQHF TRBV30 NA TRBJ1-5 TRBD1
TGTGCCAGCAGCGTGGTAGGGAGCTCCTACGAGCAGTACTTC CASSVVGSSYEQYF TRBV9 NA TRBJ2-7 NA
TGTGCCAGCAAGGTCCTTTCCTACGAGCAGTACTTC CASKVLSYEQYF TRBV2 NA TRBJ2-7 NA
TGTGCCAGCAGTTTAGAGGCGGGTCGCTCCTACGAGCAGTACTTC CASSLEAGRSYEQYF TRBV27 NA TRBJ2-7 NA
TGTGCCAGCAGTTACTCGCGGGAGCACATTAATTCACCCCTCCACTTT CASSYSREHINSPLHF TRBV6-5 NA TRBJ1-6 NA
TGTGCCAGCAGCTCCCCCAAGGGTGGCACTGAAGCTTTCTTT CASSSPKGGTEAFF TRBV11-2 NA TRBJ1-1 NA
TGTGCCTGGAGTGTGGGACTAGCGGGAAACAATGAGCAGTTCTTC CAWSVGLAGNNEQFF TRBV30 NA TRBJ2-1 TRBD2
TGTGCCAGTAATGGGGTGGGGACTGAAGCTTTCTTT CASNGVGTEAFF TRBV19 NA TRBJ1-1 NA
TGTGCCAGCAGCTTTGGGACAGACTCCTACGAGCAGTACTTC CASSFGTDSYEQYF TRBV7-9 NA TRBJ2-7 TRBD1
TGTGCCAGCAGTCCCGGTTGGTATGGCCAGCCGAACACTGAAGCTTTCTTT CASSPGWYGQPNTEAFF TRBV27 NA TRBJ1-1 NA
TGTGCCTGGAGTTGGACTAGCGGCTACGAGCAGTACTTC CAWSWTSGYEQYF TRBV30 NA TRBJ2-7 TRBD2
TGTGCCAGCAGCCCTCGACTGGGAAGCGGGAGATCGAACACCGGGGAGCTGTTTTTT CASSPRLGSGRSNTGELFF TRBV7-2 few TRBJ2-2 TRBD2
TGTGCCAGCAGCTTACCCGGGGGGCGTAGGACCCAGTACTTC CASSLPGGRRTQYF TRBV5-6 NA TRBJ2-5 NA
TGCGCCAGCAGCCAAATCGGCACTAATGAAAAACTGTTTTTT CASSQIGTNEKLFF TRBV4-1 NA TRBJ1-4 NA
TGTGCCAGCAGTGGACTAGCGGCCAATGAGCAGTTCTTC CASSGLAANEQFF TRBV2 NA TRBJ2-1 TRBD2
TGTGCCTGGACCCCCCAACAGGGGAGCTCCTACGAGCAGTACTTC CAWTPQQGSSYEQYF TRBV30 NA TRBJ2-7 TRBD1
TGCGCCAGCAGCTTGGAGGAAGACGAGCAGTACTTC CASSLEEDEQYF TRBV5-1 NA TRBJ2-7 NA
TGTGCCAGCAGCCCAGACAGGGTAGGAGGGATATACGAGCAGTACTTC CASSPDRVGGIYEQYF TRBV27 NA TRBJ2-7 NA
TGCGCCAGCAGCACTGGGGCCCAGCAAGAGACCCAGTACTTC CASSTGAQQETQYF TRBV5-1 NA TRBJ2-5 NA
TGCAGCGCAGGGACTGTCGATCAGCCCCAGCATTTT CSAGTVDQPQHF TRBV29-1 NA TRBJ1-5 NA
TGCGCCAGCAGCTTGGAGATTAGGTCTGGGGCCAACGTCCTGACTTTC CASSLEIRSGANVLTF TRBV5-1 NA TRBJ2-6 NA
TGTGCCAGCAGCATTCACCTTAGTGAGCAGTTCTTC CASSIHLSEQFF TRBV13 NA TRBJ2-1 NA
TGTGCCAGCAGCTCTAGCGGCTTCACAGATACGCAGTATTTT CASSSSGFTDTQYF TRBV7-2 once TRBJ2-3 TRBD2
TGTGCCAGCAGTACCCCGGGACAGGGAGCCGGGGATACGCAGTATTTT CASSTPGQGAGDTQYF TRBV28 few TRBJ2-3 TRBD1
TGCAGCGTTGAAGGGACATCCGGGGAGCTGTTTTTT CSVEGTSGELFF TRBV29-1 NA TRBJ2-2 NA
TGTGCCAGCAGCTCCGGACAGGGCCGAGAGACCCAGTACTTC CASSSGQGRETQYF TRBV7-9 once TRBJ2-5 TRBD1
TGCAGCGTTAATTCGGGGGAACAGTTCTTC CSVNSGEQFF TRBV29-1 NA TRBJ2-1 NA
TGTGCCAGCAGCCCGCTACAGGGATCGGGCACTGAAGCTTTCTTT CASSPLQGSGTEAFF TRBV5-6 few TRBJ1-1 NA
TGTGCCAGCAGCCCTGTCCGGGGAGGAAACACTGAAGCTTTCTTT CASSPVRGGNTEAFF TRBV6-5 once TRBJ1-1 NA
TGTGCCTGGAGTGATGCTAGGACAGACAAAAAACTGTTTTTT CAWSDARTDKKLFF TRBV30 NA TRBJ1-4 NA
TGTGCCTGGAGTTCCCAACTATACTACGAGCAGTACTTC CAWSSQLYYEQYF TRBV30 NA TRBJ2-7 NA
TGCGCCAGCAGCTTAACCCCACCATCGGACGGGTATGGCGGGGAGCTGTTTTTT CASSLTPPSDGYGGELFF TRBV5-1 NA TRBJ2-2 NA
TGTGCCATCAGTAGGACAGGGGTTGAAGCTTTCTTT CAISRTGVEAFF TRBV10-3 few TRBJ1-1 TRBD1
TGTGCCTGGAGTTTGGGTAGCGGGAGAGTGGATACGCAGTATTTT CAWSLGSGRVDTQYF TRBV30 NA TRBJ2-3 TRBD2
TGCAGCGTTGGGCAGGGGGTTTACAATGAGCAGTTCTTC CSVGQGVYNEQFF TRBV29-1 NA TRBJ2-1 TRBD1